The 26 T cell receptor beta chains below all came from one sample that was sequenced in a study of cytomegalovirus exposure and HLA in healthy donors. PCR amplification relied on 60 Vbeta primers (plus 13 Jbeta primers). The repertoire was sequenced with immunoSEQ multiplex PCR; TCRdb's copy has only in-frame clones and lacks some. The sample contains about 130,000 clones, about 81% of which appear only once. Input material: PBMCs. These receptor sequences come from a woman in her 30s in good health and CMV-seronegative.

This clone was seen only a few times. The chain is built from TRBV9 and TRBJ2-7, with D possibly being TRBD2 (5 bases). V was clipped by 3 bases and J by 7 bases, with 17 bases between them. This CDR3 is built from 14 residues. CDR1 SGDLS and CDR2 YYNGEE come from the germline V gene. The CDR3 coding sequence is TGTGCCAGCAGCGAAGGTTGGGCCTCGGGAGAGCAGTACTTC. It encodes CASSEGWASGEQYF.

This chain connects TRBV10-2 to TRBJ2-7, with 12 positions matching TRBD2. V shed 3 bases and J 1 base; nucleotides not matched to a gene: 7. Germline lookup yields CDR1 WSHSY and CDR2 SAAADI. The CDR3 is 17 residues long. The CDR3 protein is CASSELAGGLRSYEQYF. In nucleotides, the CDR3 is TGCGCCAGCAGTGAACTAGCGGGGGGACTCCGTTCCTACGAGCAGTACTTC.

The chain recombines TRBV10-3 with TRBJ1-1; D is possibly TRBD1 (5 bases). The CDR3 spans 18 residues. Germline values: CDR1 ENHRY, CDR2 SYGVKD. V lost 6 bases and J 2 bases, leaving 25 bases between the germline ends. The CDR3 region has the DNA TGTGCCATCAGCAAATACGGGACGTCGGAGGCGGGAAACACTGAAGCTTTCTTT. This codes for CAISKYGTSEAGNTEAFF.

This clone was recorded a few times. The V call is TRBV5-1, the J call TRBJ2-7; a possible D gene is TRBD2 (5 bases). CDR1 SGHRS and CDR2 YFSETQ come from the germline V gene. The CDR3 totals 16 residues. V was trimmed by 0 bases and J by 3 bases, leaving 16 bases between them. The CDR3: CASSLAGDKSLYEQYF. The CDR3 DNA sequence: TGCGCCAGCAGCTTGGCCGGGGATAAATCCCTCTACGAGCAGTACTTC.

The chain combines TRBV25-1 with TRBJ1-1, with 10 bases lining up with TRBD1. CDR1 and CDR2 from the germline V gene are MGHDK and SYGVNS. Losses at the gene ends were 3 bases for V and 3 bases for J; bases not matched to a gene: 1. This CDR3 contains 14 residues. CDR3 nucleotides: TGTGCCAGCAGTGAGACAGGGGGCGACACTGAAGCTTTCTTT. Its protein product is CASSETGGDTEAFF.

J is TRBJ2-1 and V is TRBV5-1; 9 nucleotides line up with TRBD1. CDR1 and CDR2 (germline): SGHRS, YFSETQ. This CDR3 comprises 15 residues. V was pared by 1 base and J by 8 bases, with 7 bases of the junction left unmatched. Written as DNA, the CDR3 is TGCGCCAGCAGCTTGCCGGGACAGGGCGGCCATGAGCAGTTCTTC. It encodes CASSLPGQGGHEQFF.

The count of this clone is one. One end of the junction is discordant with germline, which a read error may explain. The same CDR3 arises from other DNA sequences in this sample as well. The chain joins TRBV15 to TRBJ2-7; weak D call: TRBD1 (6 bases). The CDR3 consists of 14 residues. CDR1 is LNHNV, CDR2 YYDKDF, per germline (reference sequence). The CDR3 region has the DNA TGTGCCACCAGCAGAGGCACAGGGCCCTACGAACAGTACTTC. As protein: CATSRGTGPYEQYF.

V is TRBV5-6 and J is TRBJ1-2; no clear D gene. This CDR3 region has 11 residues. Germline V gene sequence: CDR1 SGHDT, CDR2 YYEEEE. The V end was cut by 0 bases, the J end by 7 bases, with 4 bases between. CDR3 coding DNA: TGTGCCAGCAGCTTGGCGCGTGGCTACACCTTC. Its translation is CASSLARGYTF. Drawing the rest from reference TRBV5-6 and TRBJ1-2, the complete variable domain is DAGVTQSPTHLIKTRGQQVTLRCSPKSGHDTVSWYQQALGQGPQFIFQYYEEEERQRGNFPDRFSGHQFPNYSSELNVNALLLGDSALYLCASSLARGYTFGSGTRLTVV.

This chain uses TRBV30 with TRBJ1-2; 7 bases are a match to TRBD1. CDR3 size: 13 residues. Trimming took 2 bases from V and 1 from J; bases not matched to a gene: 1. Germline V CDR1 and CDR2: GTSNPN, SVGIG (reference sequence). CDR3 in DNA: TGTGCCTGGAGTAACAGGGGTAACTATGGCTACACCTTC. It yields the protein CAWSNRGNYGYTF.

This clone was detected a few times. This chain connects TRBV5-5 to TRBJ2-3; D is ambiguous. Germline V gene sequence: CDR1 SGHKS, CDR2 YYEKEE (reference sequence). V lost 0 bases and J lost 3, with 5 bases in between. The CDR3 is 13 amino acids. The CDR3 protein is CASSLASTDTQYF. As DNA, the CDR3 is TGTGCCAGCAGCTTGGCCTCGACAGATACGCAGTATTTT.

This clone has just a few counts. The chain uses TRBV19 and TRBJ1-5; no clear D gene. V lost 5 bases and J lost 11, with 13 bases in between. Germline assignment: CDR1 LNHDA and CDR2 SQIVND (reference sequence). CDR3 length: 12 residues. The CDR3 here is CASSAVDWTQHF. CDR3 nucleotide sequence: TGTGCCAGTAGTGCCGTGGACTGGACCCAGCATTTT.

The rearrangement uses TRBV6-5 and TRBJ2-5, with D perhaps matching TRBD2 (5 bases). CDR3 size: 14 residues. Looked up from germline, CDR1 is MNHEY and CDR2 is SVGAGI. The V end was cut by 7 bases, the J end by 5 bases, with 17 bases between. In nucleotides, the CDR3 is TGTGCCAGCACTCTGGGAGCCTTATCGGAGACCCAGTACTTC. Amino acid sequence: CASTLGALSETQYF.

This chain joins TRBV13 and TRBJ2-3, with TRBD2 identical over 12 bases. The length of the CDR3 is 15 residues. In germline, CDR1 is PRHDT, CDR2 FYEKMQ (reference sequence). After removal of 5 bases from V and 8 bases from J, the junction contained 8 bases not matched to a gene. The CDR3 bases are TGTGCCAGCAGCCACGCTAGCGGGGGGGCGGGTACGCAGTATTTT. Amino acids: CASSHASGGAGTQYF.

The V call is TRBV7-3, the J call TRBJ2-1, with 10 bases fitting TRBD2. Germline-derived CDR1 and CDR2 are SGHTA and FQGTGA. V lost 5 bases to trimming and J lost 5 bases; unmatched junction nucleotides: 6. This CDR3 contains 15 residues. This CDR3 is CASSLAGVSNNEQFF. CDR3 nucleotide sequence: TGTGCCAGCAGCCTAGCGGGGGTATCCAACAATGAGCAGTTCTTC.

J is TRBJ1-3 and V is TRBV7-2, with D perhaps matching TRBD1 (6 bases). CDR1 and CDR2 from the germline V gene are SGHTA and FQGNSA. The CDR3 is made up of 15 amino acids. V shed 1 base and J shed 4 bases, with 11 bases lying between them. In nucleotides, the CDR3 is TGTGCCAGCAGCTTAGACAGGGTAGGGGGAAACACCATATATTTT. Translated, it gives CASSLDRVGGNTIYF.

The chain carries TRBV11-1 and TRBJ2-5; D is perhaps TRBD1 (5 bases). There are 16 residues in the CDR3. Trimming stripped 3 bases from V and 1 base from J, with 15 bases between. The V gene's germline CDR1 is SGHAT and CDR2 FQDESV (reference sequence). DNA for the CDR3: TGTGCCAGCAGCTTGATCGGAAGACAGACCCAAGAGACCCAGTACTTC. Translation: CASSLIGRQTQETQYF.

The V call is TRBV2, the J call TRBJ1-1; D unclear. Deletions cut 3 bases from V and 8 bases from J, with 13 bases between. The length of the CDR3 is 13 residues. The germline V gene encodes CDR1 SNHLY and CDR2 FYNNEI. This CDR3 is CASSDPGNGEAFF. DNA for the CDR3: TGTGCCAGCAGTGACCCCGGGAATGGGGAAGCTTTCTTT.

This chain connects TRBV28 to TRBJ1-2; D is possibly TRBD1 (5 bases). Trimming shortened V by 4 bases and J by 8 bases, and 17 bases separated the two germline ends. The length of the CDR3 is 14 residues. Germline CDR1 MDHEN, CDR2 SYDVKM. The CDR3 DNA sequence: TGTGCCAGCAGTTCAGCAGGACAAGGGATCGGCTACACCTTC. Protein product: CASSSAGQGIGYTF.

A few counts support this clone. The chain recombines TRBV7-8 with TRBJ1-1, with TRBD1 identical over 7 bases. Looked up from germline, CDR1 is SGHVS and CDR2 is FQNEAQ. V dropped 2 bases and J dropped 0; count of bases not matched to a gene: 3. The CDR3 has 15 amino acids. CDR3 amino acids: CASSLLGTVNTEAFF. DNA for the CDR3: TGTGCCAGCAGCTTATTAGGGACAGTGAACACTGAAGCTTTCTTT.

V and J are TRBV4-1 and TRBJ1-5; 9 bases map to TRBD1. The CDR3 spans 17 residues. Germline CDR1 is MGHRA and CDR2 is YSYEKL. Germline trimming cut 1 base from V and 3 bases from J; bases unmatched to any gene: 7. The CDR3 loop reads CASSQGATGGYNQPQHF. CDR3 in DNA: TGCGCCAGCAGCCAAGGTGCGACAGGGGGGTACAATCAGCCCCAGCATTTT.

The chain carries TRBV2 and TRBJ2-2; 8 nucleotides line up with TRBD2. With 7 bases clipped from V and 4 bases from J, the junction kept 5 bases outside the gene matches. There are 14 residues in the CDR3. The germline V gene encodes CDR1 SNHLY and CDR2 FYNNEI. The CDR3 is CASMVAGLTGELFF. The CDR3 bases are TGTGCCAGCATGGTAGCGGGACTCACCGGGGAGCTGTTTTTT. Combining the CDR3 with reference TRBV2 and TRBJ2-2 gives the whole variable domain EPEVTQTPSHQVTQMGQEVILRCVPISNHLYFYWYRQILGQKVEFLVSFYNNEISEKSEIFDDQFSVERPDGSNFTLKIRSTKLEDSAMYFCASMVAGLTGELFFGEGSRLTVL.

The chain carries TRBV11-3 and TRBJ2-5, with 7 bases lining up with TRBD2. V lost 1 base, J lost 0 bases, and 5 bases stayed unmatched. Germline CDR1 and CDR2: SGHNT and YENEEA. The CDR3 length is 16 residues. CDR3 coding DNA: TGTGCCAGCAGCTTAGTAGGTAGCGGGTACCAAGAGACCCAGTACTTC. Protein sequence: CASSLVGSGYQETQYF. The full variable domain, completed using reference TRBV11-3 and TRBJ2-5, is EAGVVQSPRYKIIEKKQPVAFWCNPISGHNTLYWYLQNLGQGPELLIRYENEEAVDDSQLPKDRFSAERLKGVDSTLKIQPAELGDSAVYLCASSLVGSGYQETQYFGPGTRLLVL.

This clone came up a few times. The chain carries TRBV25-1 and TRBJ1-1, with D perhaps matching TRBD1 (6 bases). The V end lost 6 bases, the J end lost 4 bases, and 12 bases lay between the germline ends. CDR3 length: 13 amino acids. CDR1 is MGHDK, CDR2 SYGVNS, per germline. The CDR3 region is CASSPGQFTEAFF. The CDR3 DNA is TGTGCCAGCAGCCCCGGACAGTTCACTGAAGCTTTCTTT.

The chain links TRBV7-2 to TRBJ1-5; tentative D call: TRBD1 (6 bases). This CDR3 spans 15 amino acids. Germline loops: CDR1 SGHTA, CDR2 FQGNSA. The V end lost 5 bases, the J end lost 4 bases, and 15 bases lay between the germline ends. CDR3 protein: CASSPGEGRNQPQHF. As DNA, the CDR3 is TGTGCCAGCAGCCCAGGGGAGGGAAGGAATCAGCCCCAGCATTTT. Variable domain in full (rest from reference TRBV7-2 and TRBJ1-5): GAGVSQSPSNKVTEKGKDVELRCDPISGHTALYWYRQSLGQGLEFLIYFQGNSAPDKSGLPSDRFSAERTGGSVSTLTIQRTQQEDSAVYLCASSPGEGRNQPQHFGDGTRLSIL.

Only a few counts were recorded for this clone. The chain has TRBV29-1 and TRBJ1-2; D might be TRBD1 (5 bases). The ends were cut back, 3 bases at V and 0 bases at J, with 17 bases in the middle. The CDR3 is made up of 16 amino acids. Per the germline V gene, CDR1 is SQVTM and CDR2 is ANQGSEA. The CDR3 region is CSVEGGIGKANYGYTF. The CDR3, as DNA: TGCAGCGTTGAGGGGGGAATAGGTAAAGCTAACTATGGCTACACCTTC.

CDR3 nucleotide sequence: TGTGCCAGCAGCCAAGTGGGAGCGTCTACGCAGTATTTT. This gives the protein CASSQVGASTQYF. The chain carries TRBV14 and TRBJ2-3; tentative D call: TRBD2 (5 bases). The CDR3 loop spans 13 amino acids. V was trimmed by 1 base and J by 8 bases, leaving 10 bases between them. Per the germline V gene, CDR1 is SGHDN and CDR2 is FVKESK.